These T cell receptor beta chains were read from a single sample in a study of T cells in localized non-small cell lung cancer. Profiling relied on immunoSEQ multiplex PCR, and the TCRdb table lists in-frame clones only, not all of them. The sample yields approximately 20,000 clones, 83% seen once. The sequencing used peripheral blood, collected before any cancer treatment. All receptors come from a man aged 40 to 70 with stage I lung adenocarcinoma. The CDR3 runs from the conserved cysteine through the conserved F or W. D genes are given only for firm matches. Some rows mark clone size as missing; the rest say once, few, many or name a class of expanded clone.

clone size: .
D gene: TRBD2
J gene: TRBJ2-2
V gene: TRBV10-2
CDR3 protein: CASIGRTSGRAPNTGELFF
CDR3 DNA: TGCGCCAGCATCGGACGGACTAGCGGGCGCGCCCCGAACACCGGGGAGCTGTTTTTT

clone size: .
D gene: TRBD1
J gene: TRBJ2-3
V gene: TRBV18
CDR3 protein: CASSPQTGFDTQYF
CDR3 DNA: TGTGCCAGCTCACCACAGACAGGGTTTGATACGCAGTATTTT

clone size: .
D gene: .
J gene: TRBJ1-2
V gene: TRBV27
CDR3 protein: CASSSYKDQGYGYTF
CDR3 DNA: TGTGCCAGCAGTTCTTATAAAGACCAGGGGTATGGCTACACCTTC

clone size: .
D gene: .
J gene: TRBJ1-2
V gene: TRBV6-6
CDR3 protein: CASRTLNSNYGYTF
CDR3 DNA: TGTGCCAGCAGGACGCTGAACTCTAACTATGGCTACACCTTC

clone size: .
D gene: .
J gene: TRBJ1-4
V gene: TRBV5-8
CDR3 protein: CASNPRQGKDEKLFF
CDR3 DNA: TGTGCCAGCAACCCCCGGCAGGGAAAGGATGAAAAACTGTTTTTT

clone size: .
D gene: TRBD1
J gene: TRBJ1-2
V gene: TRBV25-1
CDR3 protein: CASTPDRGWYGYTF
CDR3 DNA: TGTGCCAGTACCCCGGACAGGGGCTGGTATGGCTACACCTTC

clone size: .
D gene: TRBD1
J gene: TRBJ2-7
V gene: TRBV5-1
CDR3 protein: CASSFDRASYEQYF
CDR3 DNA: TGCGCCAGCAGCTTCGACAGGGCTTCCTACGAGCAGTACTTC

clone size: .
D gene: .
J gene: TRBJ1-1
V gene: TRBV2
CDR3 protein: CASNDQENTEAFF
CDR3 DNA: TGTGCCAGCAACGATCAGGAGAACACTGAAGCTTTCTTT

clone size: .
D gene: .
J gene: TRBJ2-3
V gene: TRBV5-4
CDR3 protein: CASSLEGFGTDTQYF
CDR3 DNA: TGTGCCAGCAGCTTGGAGGGGTTTGGCACAGATACGCAGTATTTT

clone size: .
D gene: TRBD1
J gene: TRBJ2-7
V gene: TRBV27
CDR3 protein: CASRLGTGASYEQYF
CDR3 DNA: TGTGCCAGCAGACTTGGGACAGGGGCATCGTACGAGCAGTACTTC

clone size: .
D gene: .
J gene: TRBJ2-3
V gene: TRBV27
CDR3 protein: CASSSGITGTDTQYF
CDR3 DNA: TGTGCCAGCAGTTCCGGGATTACTGGCACAGATACGCAGTATTTT

clone size: once
D gene: .
J gene: TRBJ2-1
V gene: TRBV28
CDR3 protein: CASSYESSYNEQFF
CDR3 DNA: TGTGCCAGCAGTTACGAGAGCTCCTACAATGAGCAGTTCTTC

clone size: .
D gene: TRBD1
J gene: TRBJ1-1
V gene: TRBV27
CDR3 protein: CASSPRQGILNTEAFF
CDR3 DNA: TGTGCCAGCAGTCCGAGACAGGGAATACTGAACACTGAAGCTTTCTTT

clone size: .
D gene: TRBD1
J gene: TRBJ1-5
V gene: TRBV28
CDR3 protein: CASSETGTGAGQPQHF
CDR3 DNA: TGTGCCAGCAGTGAAACCGGGACAGGGGCGGGTCAGCCCCAGCATTTT

clone size: .
D gene: TRBD1
J gene: TRBJ2-1
V gene: TRBV5-6
CDR3 protein: CASSSTGQGYNEQFF
CDR3 DNA: TGTGCCAGCAGCTCCACGGGACAGGGTTACAATGAGCAGTTCTTC

clone size: .
D gene: .
J gene: TRBJ2-5
V gene: TRBV15
CDR3 protein: CATSIRPGWETQYF
CDR3 DNA: TGTGCCACCAGCATCCGCCCAGGGTGGGAGACCCAGTACTTC

clone size: .
D gene: TRBD2
J gene: TRBJ2-3
V gene: TRBV5-1
CDR3 protein: CASSLGLAGADTQYF
CDR3 DNA: TGCGCCAGCAGCTTGGGGCTAGCGGGGGCCGATACGCAGTATTTT

clone size: few
D gene: .
J gene: TRBJ1-1
V gene: TRBV7-8
CDR3 protein: CASREGIMNTEAFF
CDR3 DNA: TGTGCCAGCCGGGAGGGAATCATGAACACTGAAGCTTTCTTT

clone size: .
D gene: TRBD1
J gene: TRBJ2-3
V gene: TRBV10-3
CDR3 protein: CAISELTGTGTSTDTQYF
CDR3 DNA: TGTGCCATCAGTGAGTTAACCGGGACAGGTACCAGCACAGATACGCAGTATTTT